Below are 17 T cell receptor beta chains sequenced from a single sample in a study of Graves' ophthalmopathy and Graves' hyperthyroidism. RNA transcripts served as template for amplifying TCR beta CDR3 sequences. RT-PCR with HTBI primers came first, then second-round multiplex PCR. TCRdb passed the multiplex PCR reads through MiXCR, listing each CDR3 protein once. Of about 660,000 distinct CDR3 sequences in the sample, over 40% were seen once. Sample: peripheral blood. All receptors come from an adult man with Graves' ophthalmopathy.

The chain couples TRBV24-1 to TRBJ2-3, with no clear D. This CDR3 comprises 13 residues. CDR1 KGHDR and CDR2 SFDVKD come from the germline V gene. The germline V and J ends were trimmed by 9 bases and 6 bases, with 15 bases remaining between them. CDR3: CATRDVARDTQYF. The CDR3 DNA reads as TGTGCCACCCGAGACGTGGCTCGGGATACGCAGTATTTT.

The chain has TRBV7-9 and TRBJ2-5, with D perhaps matching TRBD1 or TRBD2 (5 bases each). Germline CDR1 reads SEHNR; CDR2 reads FQNEAQ (reference sequence). The CDR3 covers 13 residues. Trimming cost V 8 bases and J 5 bases, with 15 bases left between them. The CDR3: CASARGARETQYF. Written as DNA, the CDR3 is TGTGCCAGCGCCCGGGGCGCACGGGAGACCCAGTACTTC.

This clonotype appeared many times. The chain joins TRBV29-1 to TRBJ1-1; no reliable D call. The germline V gene encodes CDR1 SQVTM and CDR2 ANQGSEA. This CDR3 contains 12 residues. With 4 bases removed from V and 11 bases from J, the gap between germline ends came to 17 bases. The CDR3 protein is CSVAIAQVGAFF. As DNA, the CDR3 is TGCAGCGTTGCCATAGCCCAGGTCGGCGCTTTCTTT.

This clonotype appeared many times. V gene TRBV7-3 combines with J gene TRBJ2-2; a weak D match, TRBD2 (5 bases). The germline CDR1 and CDR2 sequences are SGHTA and FQGTGA. Trimming removed 2 bases at V and 3 bases at J, with 13 bases between. The CDR3 is 16 amino acids. As DNA, the CDR3 is TGTGCCAGCAGCTTACTCGGACTCCCATACACCGGGGAGCTGTTTTTT. Its protein is CASSLLGLPYTGELFF.

Comments on this clonotype: This may stem from a read error, because a much larger clone lies one nucleotide away. The CDR3 nucleotides read TGTGCCAGCAGTACCAGCGGGGGTCATCGCGAGCAGTACTTC. Encoded protein: CASSTSGGHREQYF. The chain links TRBV2 to TRBJ2-7, with 8 positions matching TRBD2. The CDR3 loop spans 14 amino acids. The junction had 9 bases not matched to a gene; V was cut back by 5 bases and J by 6 bases. Per germline, CDR1 SNHLY and CDR2 FYNNEI.

V and J are TRBV7-3 and TRBJ1-5; maybe TRBD1 (5 bases). This CDR3 is built from 15 residues. V dropped 5 bases and J dropped 5 bases, with 16 bases sitting between them. CDR1 is SGHTA, CDR2 FQGTGA, per germline. The DNA for the CDR3 is TGTGCCAGCAGCCCGACCGGGACTGGGGATCAGCCCCAGCATTTT. It specifies CASSPTGTGDQPQHF.

The rearrangement links TRBV10-3 to TRBJ1-2; 12 positions agree with TRBD1. After removal of 2 bases from V and 5 bases from J, the junction contained 6 bases not matched to a gene. The CDR3 has 16 residues. Germline V gene lookup returns CDR1 ENHRY and CDR2 SYGVKD. The CDR3 is CAISEGDRGPLYGYTF. As DNA, the CDR3 is TGTGCCATCAGTGAGGGGGACAGGGGGCCCCTATATGGCTACACCTTC.

The V call is TRBV6-1, the J call TRBJ1-5; maybe TRBD1 (5 bases). The V end was cut by 2 bases, the J end by 6 bases, with 11 bases between. Per the germline V gene, CDR1 is MNHNS and CDR2 is SASEGT. The CDR3 consists of 14 residues. CDR3 loop: CASSEMQGPQPQHF. In DNA form, the CDR3 reads TGTGCCAGCAGTGAAATGCAGGGTCCTCAGCCCCAGCATTTT.

This clonotype was picked up a small number of times. This chain connects TRBV6-1 to TRBJ1-1; D not resolved. Germline CDR1 is MNHNS and CDR2 is SASEGT. Trimming cost V 6 bases and J 0 bases, with 17 bases left between them. The CDR3 extends over 16 amino acids. The CDR3 loop reads CASSLMAPLLNTEAFF. The CDR3 DNA reads as TGTGCCAGCAGCCTAATGGCCCCCCTATTGAACACTGAAGCTTTCTTT.

Concerning this clonotype: In this CDR3 the conserved last residue, phenylalanine or tryptophan, is missing, so a read error is likely. V usage is TRBV10-3 and J usage is TRBJ2-5; D is perhaps TRBD2 (7 bases). Germline V gene lookup returns CDR1 ENHRY and CDR2 SYGVKD. V was trimmed by 3 bases and J by 1 base, leaving 21 bases between them. This CDR3 comprises 18 residues. The chain's CDR3 is CAISDRSRGGGPQETQYV. For the CDR3, the DNA is TGTGCCATCAGTGATCGGAGTCGTGGCGGGGGCCCCCAAGAGACCCAGTACGTC.

The rearrangement joins TRBV19 to TRBJ1-6; no reliable D call. This CDR3 has 11 residues. Germline CDR1 and CDR2: LNHDA and SQIVND (reference sequence). Trimming stripped 6 bases from V and 13 bases from J, with 10 bases between. This CDR3 reads CASSAGGPLHF. The CDR3 DNA reads as TGTGCCAGTAGCGCGGGAGGGCCCCTCCACTTT. The variable domain in full, completed from reference TRBV19 and TRBJ1-6, reads DGGITQSPKYLFRKEGQNVTLSCEQNLNHDAMYWYRQDPGQGLRLIYYSQIVNDFQKGDIAEGYSVSREKKESFPLTVTSAQKNPTAFYLCASSAGGPLHFGNGTRLTVT.

This clonotype was counted ten times or more. The chain employs TRBV15 and TRBJ1-6, with TRBD1 as a possible D gene (5 bases). Looked up from germline, CDR1 is LNHNV and CDR2 is YYDKDF (reference sequence). Trimming took off 3 bases at V and 6 bases at J, with 18 bases between the two ends. This CDR3 has 17 residues. The CDR3 coding sequence is TGTGCCACCAGCAGGGCAATCGCGACAGATACTAATTCACCCCTCCACTTT. Protein product: CATSRAIATDTNSPLHF.

This chain links TRBV6-5 with TRBJ1-3; D may be TRBD1 (6 bases). CDR3 length: 16 residues. CDR1 is MNHEY and CDR2 is SVGAGI in the germline V gene. V dropped 6 bases and J dropped 1 base, with 16 bases sitting between them. The CDR3 reads CASRSQGTGSGNTIYF. The CDR3, as DNA: TGTGCCAGCAGAAGTCAGGGGACGGGATCTGGAAACACCATATATTTT.

This chain joins TRBV7-9 and TRBJ2-1; D is possibly TRBD1 (6 bases). The end of the DNA is better explained by TRBJ2-7, so the J call may be wrong. Germline V lookup: CDR1 SEHNR, CDR2 FQNEAQ (reference sequence). The CDR3 runs 14 residues. The CDR3, as DNA: TGTGCCATCTTACCGGACAATTACAGGGTTGAGCAGTACTTC. This encodes CAILPDNYRVEQYF.

This clonotype was recorded at least ten times. This chain connects TRBV12-3 or TRBV12-4 to TRBJ2-7, with TRBD1 matching over 7 bases. V was clipped by 2 bases and J by 5 bases; unmatched bases: 3. This CDR3 spans 13 amino acids. CDR3 loop: CASSLRGQDEQYF. DNA of the CDR3: TGTGCCAGCAGTTTAAGGGGGCAGGACGAGCAGTACTTC.

The rearrangement uses TRBV4-1 and TRBJ2-3; perhaps TRBD1 as D (6 bases). Germline V lookup: CDR1 MGHRA, CDR2 YSYEKL. V was trimmed by 5 bases and J by 12 bases, leaving 15 bases between them. The length of the CDR3 is 12 residues. The CDR3 sequence: CASSSGALIQYF. The DNA of the CDR3 is TGCGCCAGCAGCTCAGGGGCCCTGATCCAGTATTTT.

The chain uses TRBV25-1 and TRBJ2-7; 12 bases align to TRBD1. CDR3 size: 13 residues. Germline V CDR1 and CDR2: MGHDK, SYGVNS. CDR3 amino acids: CATGTGGLYEQYF. The CDR3 DNA reads as TGTGCTACCGGGACAGGGGGCTTGTACGAGCAGTACTTC.